The text below deals with one T cell receptor beta chain. Its antigen is undetermined. The sample belongs to a study of T cell responses to AZD1222 COVID-19 vaccine. Produced via immunoSEQ multiplex PCR; TCRdb's table is partial and in-frame only. The repertoire holds some 120,000 clones, with roughly 90% as singletons. Overall study findings and caveats: Nearly half of spike-specific TCRs reportedly go after variant regions that carry no mutations. Baseline antibody screening turned up just six seropositive AZD1222 recipients. Donors skewed white British and female; clonal diversity was possibly underestimated.

Germline V lookup: CDR1 MGHRA, CDR2 YSYEKL. Trimming removed 1 base from V and 2 bases from J, with 26 bases in between. The CDR3 runs to 20 residues. The receptor was isolated from an adult in good health. The sequencing here drew on peripheral blood, taken on day 0 of AZD1222 vaccination. The rearrangement uses TRBV4-1 and TRBJ1-2; no firm D call. Here the CDR3 DNA reads TGCGCCAGCAGCCAAGTGAACCGCTTGGCAGAAATAAAACGAAACTATGGCTACACCTTC. It encodes CASSQVNRLAEIKRNYGYTF.